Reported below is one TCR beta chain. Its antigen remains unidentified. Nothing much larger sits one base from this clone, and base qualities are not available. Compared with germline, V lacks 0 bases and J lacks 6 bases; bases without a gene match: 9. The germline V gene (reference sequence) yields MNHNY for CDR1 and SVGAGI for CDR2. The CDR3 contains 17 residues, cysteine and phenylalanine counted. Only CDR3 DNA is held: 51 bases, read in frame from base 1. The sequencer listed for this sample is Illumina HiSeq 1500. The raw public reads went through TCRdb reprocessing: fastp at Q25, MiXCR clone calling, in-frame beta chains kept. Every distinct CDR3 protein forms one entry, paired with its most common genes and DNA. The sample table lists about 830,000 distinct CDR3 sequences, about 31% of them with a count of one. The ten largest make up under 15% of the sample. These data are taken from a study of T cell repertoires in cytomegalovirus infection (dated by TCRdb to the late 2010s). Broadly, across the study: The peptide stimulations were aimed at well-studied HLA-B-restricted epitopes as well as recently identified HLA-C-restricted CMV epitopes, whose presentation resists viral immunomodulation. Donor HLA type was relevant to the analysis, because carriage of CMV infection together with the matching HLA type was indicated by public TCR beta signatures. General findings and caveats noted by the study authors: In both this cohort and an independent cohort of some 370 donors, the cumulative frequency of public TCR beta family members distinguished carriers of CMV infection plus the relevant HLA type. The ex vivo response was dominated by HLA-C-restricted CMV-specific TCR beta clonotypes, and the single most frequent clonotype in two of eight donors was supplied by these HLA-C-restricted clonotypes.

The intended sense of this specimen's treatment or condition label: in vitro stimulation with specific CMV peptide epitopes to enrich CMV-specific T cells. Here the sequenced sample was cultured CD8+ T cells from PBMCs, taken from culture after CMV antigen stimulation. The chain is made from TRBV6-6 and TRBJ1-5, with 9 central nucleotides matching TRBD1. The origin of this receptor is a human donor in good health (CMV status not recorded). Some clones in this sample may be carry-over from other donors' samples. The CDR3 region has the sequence CASSYSHMGQGGQPQHF. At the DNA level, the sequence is TGTGCCAGCAGTTACTCACATATGGGACAGGGAGGTCAGCCCCAGCATTTT.